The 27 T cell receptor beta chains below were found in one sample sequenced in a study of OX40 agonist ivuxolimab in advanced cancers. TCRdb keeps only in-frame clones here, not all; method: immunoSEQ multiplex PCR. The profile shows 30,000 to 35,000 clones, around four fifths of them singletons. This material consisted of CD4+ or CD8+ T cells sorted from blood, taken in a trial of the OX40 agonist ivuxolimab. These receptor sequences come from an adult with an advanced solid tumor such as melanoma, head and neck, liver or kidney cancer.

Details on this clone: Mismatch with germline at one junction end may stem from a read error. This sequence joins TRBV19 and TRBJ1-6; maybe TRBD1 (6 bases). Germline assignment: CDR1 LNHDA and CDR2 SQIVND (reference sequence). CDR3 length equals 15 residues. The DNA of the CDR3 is TGTGCCAGTAGTACCGAGACAGGATCGAATTCACCCCCCCACTTT. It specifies CASSTETGSNSPPHF.

Written as DNA, the CDR3 is TGTGCCAGCAGTCTTAGTCGGGATCAGCCCCAGCATTTT. Residues: CASSLSRDQPQHF. The J gene is TRBJ1-5, the V gene TRBV2; D ambiguous. The ends were cut back, 5 bases at V and 5 bases at J, with 10 bases in the middle. Germline V gene lookup returns CDR1 SNHLY and CDR2 FYNNEI. The CDR3 spans 13 residues.

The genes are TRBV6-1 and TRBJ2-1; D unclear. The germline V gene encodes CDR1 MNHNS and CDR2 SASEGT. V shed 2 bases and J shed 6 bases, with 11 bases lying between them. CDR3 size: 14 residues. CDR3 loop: CASSERWVGNEQFF. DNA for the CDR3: TGTGCCAGCAGTGAACGCTGGGTGGGCAATGAGCAGTTCTTC.

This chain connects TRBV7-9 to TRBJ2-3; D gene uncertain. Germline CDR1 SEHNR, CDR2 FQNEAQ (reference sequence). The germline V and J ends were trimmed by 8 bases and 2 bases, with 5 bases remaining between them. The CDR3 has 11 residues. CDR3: CASGNTDTQYF. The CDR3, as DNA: TGTGCCAGCGGAAACACAGATACGCAGTATTTT.

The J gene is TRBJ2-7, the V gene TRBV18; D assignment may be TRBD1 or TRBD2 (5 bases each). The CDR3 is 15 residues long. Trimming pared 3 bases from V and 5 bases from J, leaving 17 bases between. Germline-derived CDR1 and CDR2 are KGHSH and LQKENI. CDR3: CASSPGVERIHEQYF. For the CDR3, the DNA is TGTGCCAGCTCACCGGGGGTCGAAAGGATACACGAGCAGTACTTC. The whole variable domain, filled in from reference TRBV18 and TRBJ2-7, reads NAGVMQNPRHLVRRRGQEARLRCSPMKGHSHVYWYRQLPEEGLKFMVYLQKENIIDESGMPKERFSAEFPKEGPSILRIQQVVRGDSAAYFCASSPGVERIHEQYFGPGTRLTVT.

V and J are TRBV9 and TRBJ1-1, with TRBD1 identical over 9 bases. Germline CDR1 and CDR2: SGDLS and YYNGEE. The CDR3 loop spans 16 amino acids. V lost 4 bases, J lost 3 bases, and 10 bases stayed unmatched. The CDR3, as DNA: TGTGCCAGCAGCCCAATGACAGGGGGAGGGCACACTGAAGCTTTCTTT. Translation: CASSPMTGGGHTEAFF. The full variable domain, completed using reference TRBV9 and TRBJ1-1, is DSGVTQTPKHLITATGQRVTLRCSPRSGDLSVYWYQQSLDQGLQFLIQYYNGEERAKGNILERFSAQQFPDLHSELNLSSLELGDSALYFCASSPMTGGGHTEAFFGQGTRLTVV.

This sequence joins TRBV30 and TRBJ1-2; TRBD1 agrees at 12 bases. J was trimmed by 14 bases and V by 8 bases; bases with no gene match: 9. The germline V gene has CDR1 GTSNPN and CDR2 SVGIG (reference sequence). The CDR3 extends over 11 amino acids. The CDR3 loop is CAQRDRGQYTF. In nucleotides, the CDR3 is TGTGCCCAAAGGGACAGGGGGCAGTATACCTTC.

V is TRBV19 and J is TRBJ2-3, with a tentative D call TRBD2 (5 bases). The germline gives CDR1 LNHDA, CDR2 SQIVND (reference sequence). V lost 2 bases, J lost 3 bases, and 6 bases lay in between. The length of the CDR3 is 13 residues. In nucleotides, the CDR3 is TGTGCCAGTAGTATATCGGGAACAGATACGCAGTATTTT. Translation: CASSISGTDTQYF.

CDR3 in amino acids: CASSESWGRNSPLHF. The CDR3 DNA reads TGCGCCAGCAGTGAGTCGTGGGGTCGGAATTCACCCCTCCACTTT. This rearrangement joins TRBV10-2 to TRBJ1-6; D gene ambiguous. Trimming took 0 bases from V and 7 from J, leaving 10 bases between them. Germline V lookup: CDR1 WSHSY, CDR2 SAAADI. This CDR3 spans 15 amino acids.

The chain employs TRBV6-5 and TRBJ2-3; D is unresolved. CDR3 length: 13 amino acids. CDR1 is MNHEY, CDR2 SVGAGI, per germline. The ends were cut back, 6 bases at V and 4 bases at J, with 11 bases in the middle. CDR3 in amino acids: CASRDLRADTQYF. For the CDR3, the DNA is TGTGCCAGCAGAGACCTTAGGGCAGATACGCAGTATTTT.

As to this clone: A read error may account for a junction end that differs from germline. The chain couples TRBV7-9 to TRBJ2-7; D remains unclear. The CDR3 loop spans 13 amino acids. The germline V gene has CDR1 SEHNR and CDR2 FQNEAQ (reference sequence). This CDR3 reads CASSLSDLSYLDF. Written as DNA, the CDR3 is TGTGCCAGCAGCCTCAGCGACCTTTCCTACTTGGACTTC.

The CDR3 loop is CASSPNWDRVDPNYGYTF. CDR3 nucleotides: TGCGCCAGCAGTCCAAACTGGGACAGGGTGGATCCCAACTATGGCTACACCTTC. The chain has TRBV23-1 and TRBJ1-2; 9 nucleotides agree with TRBD1. TRBV23-1 is labeled an ORF, and its function is uncertain. This CDR3 is built from 18 residues. V gave up 4 bases and J gave up 2 bases; unmatched junction bases: 14.

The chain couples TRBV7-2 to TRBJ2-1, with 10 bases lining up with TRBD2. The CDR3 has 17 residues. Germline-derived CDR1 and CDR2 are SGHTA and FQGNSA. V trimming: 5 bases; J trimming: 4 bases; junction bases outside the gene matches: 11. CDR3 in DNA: TGTGCCAGCAGCCCAGGGGAGCGGGGGGGCTTATACAATGAGCAGTTCTTC. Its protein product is CASSPGERGGLYNEQFF.

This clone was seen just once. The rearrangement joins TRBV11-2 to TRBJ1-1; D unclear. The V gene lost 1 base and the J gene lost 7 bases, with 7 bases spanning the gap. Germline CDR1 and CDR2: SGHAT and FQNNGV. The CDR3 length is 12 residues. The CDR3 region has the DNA TGTGCCAGCAGCTTAGTGTACAGTGAAGCTTTCTTT. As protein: CASSLVYSEAFF.

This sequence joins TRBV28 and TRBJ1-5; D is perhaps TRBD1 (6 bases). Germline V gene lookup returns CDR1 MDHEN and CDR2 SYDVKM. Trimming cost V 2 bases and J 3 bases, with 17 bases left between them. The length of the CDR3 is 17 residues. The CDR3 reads CASSLPPSDSLNQPQHF. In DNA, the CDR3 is TGTGCCAGCAGTTTACCACCCTCGGACAGCCTCAATCAGCCCCAGCATTTT.

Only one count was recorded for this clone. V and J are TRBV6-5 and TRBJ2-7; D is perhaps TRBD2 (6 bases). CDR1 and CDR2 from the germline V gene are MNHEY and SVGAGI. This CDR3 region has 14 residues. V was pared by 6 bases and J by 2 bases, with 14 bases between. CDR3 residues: CASRSGGGAYEQYF. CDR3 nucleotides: TGTGCCAGCAGGAGTGGTGGAGGGGCCTACGAGCAGTACTTC.

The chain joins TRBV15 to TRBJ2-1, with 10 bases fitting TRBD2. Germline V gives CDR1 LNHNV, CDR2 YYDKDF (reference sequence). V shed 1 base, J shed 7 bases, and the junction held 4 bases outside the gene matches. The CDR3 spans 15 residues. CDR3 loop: CATSRGGSGRNEQFF. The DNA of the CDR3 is TGTGCCACCAGCAGAGGTGGTAGCGGGAGGAATGAGCAGTTCTTC.

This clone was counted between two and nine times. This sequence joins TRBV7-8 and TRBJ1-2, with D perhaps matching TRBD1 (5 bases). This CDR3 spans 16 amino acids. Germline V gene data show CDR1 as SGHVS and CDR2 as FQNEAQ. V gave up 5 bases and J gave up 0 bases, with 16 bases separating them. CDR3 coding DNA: TGTGCCAGCAGCCGATATACAGGATCCGCTAACTATGGCTACACCTTC. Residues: CASSRYTGSANYGYTF.

The CDR3 DNA reads as TGTGCCAGTAGATCGGAAGAAACCTACAATGAGCAGTTCTTC. Protein sequence: CASRSEETYNEQFF. The chain uses TRBV19 and TRBJ2-1; D gene uncertain. The CDR3 has 14 residues. V lost 6 bases and J lost 2, with 11 bases in between. The germline CDR1 and CDR2 sequences are LNHDA and SQIVND (reference sequence).

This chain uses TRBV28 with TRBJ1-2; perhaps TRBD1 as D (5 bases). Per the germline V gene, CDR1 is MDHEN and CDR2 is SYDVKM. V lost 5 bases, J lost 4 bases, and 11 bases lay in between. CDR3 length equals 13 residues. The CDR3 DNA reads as TGTGCCAGCAGTCCCCCGGGGGTCTATGGCTACACCTTC. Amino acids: CASSPPGVYGYTF.

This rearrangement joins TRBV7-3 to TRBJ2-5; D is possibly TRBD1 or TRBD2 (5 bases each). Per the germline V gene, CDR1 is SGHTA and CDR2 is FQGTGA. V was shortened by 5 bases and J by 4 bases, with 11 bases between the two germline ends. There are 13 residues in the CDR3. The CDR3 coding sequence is TGTGCCAGCAGCCTCCGGGGCGGAGAGACCCAGTACTTC. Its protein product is CASSLRGGETQYF. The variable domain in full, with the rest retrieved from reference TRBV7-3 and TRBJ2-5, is GAGVSQTPSNKVTEKGKYVELRCDPISGHTALYWYRQSLGQGPEFLIYFQGTGAADDSGLPNDRFFAVRPEGSVSTLKIQRTERGDSAVYLCASSLRGGETQYFGPGTRLLVL.

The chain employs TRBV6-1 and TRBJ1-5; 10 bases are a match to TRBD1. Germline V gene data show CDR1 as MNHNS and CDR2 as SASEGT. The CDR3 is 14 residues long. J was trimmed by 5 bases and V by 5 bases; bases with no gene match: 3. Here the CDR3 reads CASSRQGAYQPQHF. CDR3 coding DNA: TGTGCCAGCAGTCGACAGGGGGCGTATCAGCCCCAGCATTTT.

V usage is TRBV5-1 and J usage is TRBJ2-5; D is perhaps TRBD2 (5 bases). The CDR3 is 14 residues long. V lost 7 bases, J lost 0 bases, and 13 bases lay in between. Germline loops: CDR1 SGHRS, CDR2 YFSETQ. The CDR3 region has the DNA TGCGCCAGCCGTGTCCTCGGGGACCAAGAGACCCAGTACTTC. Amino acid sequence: CASRVLGDQETQYF.

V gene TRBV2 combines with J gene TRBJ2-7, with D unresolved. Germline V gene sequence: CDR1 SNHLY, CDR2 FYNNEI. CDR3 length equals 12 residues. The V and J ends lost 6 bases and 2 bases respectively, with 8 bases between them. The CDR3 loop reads CASRDRAYEQYF. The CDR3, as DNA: TGTGCCAGCAGGGACCGTGCCTACGAGCAGTACTTC.

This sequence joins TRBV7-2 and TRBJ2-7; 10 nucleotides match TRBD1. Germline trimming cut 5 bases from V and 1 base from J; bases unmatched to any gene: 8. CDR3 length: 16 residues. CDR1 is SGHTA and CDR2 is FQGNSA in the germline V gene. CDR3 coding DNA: TGTGCCAGCAGCCAAACCGGGACAGGGGTGTCCTACGAGCAGTACTTC. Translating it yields CASSQTGTGVSYEQYF.

The CDR3: CASSVMAGGKETQYF. As DNA, the CDR3 is TGTGCCAGCAGCGTCATGGCAGGCGGCAAAGAGACCCAGTACTTC. This chain connects TRBV9 to TRBJ2-5; the D is unclear. Germline loops: CDR1 SGDLS, CDR2 YYNGEE. The V end was cut by 2 bases, the J end by 3 bases, with 14 bases between. This CDR3 has 15 residues.

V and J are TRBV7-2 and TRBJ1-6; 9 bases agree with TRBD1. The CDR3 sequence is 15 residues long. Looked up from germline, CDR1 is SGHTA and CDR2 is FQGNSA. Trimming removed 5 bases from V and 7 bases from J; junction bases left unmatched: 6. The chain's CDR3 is CASSRTGGWNSPLHF. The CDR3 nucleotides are TGTGCCAGCAGCCGTACAGGGGGCTGGAATTCACCCCTCCACTTT.